This TCR beta chain was sequenced during a study of blood T cell repertoires in COVID-19. The wider study: COVID-19 samples from acute and convalescent phases originated in the United States, Italy and Spain. Nucleic acid was either cDNA or gDNA, and it came from T cells, B-cell-depleted T cells, or PBMCs.

Germline V gene lookup returns CDR1 MDHEN and CDR2 SYDVKM. The V and J ends lost 6 bases and 4 bases respectively, with 12 bases between them. This CDR3 contains 13 residues. In the study's own analysis: Reference gene primer amplification gave nucleated cell count estimates. TCRdb's table, derived via immunoSEQ multiplex PCR, lists solely in-frame clones and lacks some. The DNA was the basis for D and trimming; V, J and clone size are from that table. The sample carries some 250,000 clones, around 80% recorded once. The specimen sequenced was peripheral blood. This receptor was taken from a woman younger than 30 with acute or convalescent COVID-19. The chain couples TRBV28 to TRBJ1-2; possibly TRBD1 for D (6 bases). DNA for the CDR3: TGTGCCAGCAGGGCCGGGACACGCTATGGCTACACCTTC. Translated, it gives CASRAGTRYGYTF.